The rows below give T cell receptor beta chains drawn from one sample of a study of regulatory T cells in long-lasting Graves disease. Using its own MiXCR run on the multiplex PCR reads, TCRdb lists one record per CDR3 protein. The data show 450,000 to 700,000 distinct CDR3 sequences, with 13% seen just once and roughly a tenth held by the top ten. This same sample was also taken into another study, of T cells in Graves' hyperthyroidism and ophthalmopathy.

Here the sequenced sample was peripheral blood mononuclear cells (PBMCs), taken at new diagnosis, from a patient treated with antithyroid drugs. These receptors all stem from a man between 25 and 39 years old with Graves disease. The CDR3 runs from the conserved cysteine through the conserved F or W. D genes are given only for firm matches. Clone size, where shown, is once, few, many, or a class for clones that have expanded.

cdr3_aa,cdr3_nt,d_call,clone_size,v_call,j_call
CASSPRLWEKLFF,TGTGCCAGCAGCCCGCGATTGTGGGAAAAACTGTTTTTT,NA,NA,TRBV3-1,TRBJ1-4
CASSLEDSYEQYF,TGTGCCAGCAGTTTAGAGGATTCCTACGAGCAGTACTTC,NA,many,TRBV6-9,TRBJ2-7
CASRPQGSYGYTF,TGTGCCAGCAGACCACAGGGGAGCTATGGCTACACCTTC,TRBD1,many,TRBV14,TRBJ1-2
CASSLGLAGRQETQYF,TGTGCCAGCAGCTTAGGGCTAGCGGGCCGCCAAGAGACCCAGTACTTC,TRBD2,many,TRBV7-2,TRBJ2-5
CSARDLQGGSQQYF,TGCAGTGCTAGAGATCTCCAGGGGGGAAGCCAGCAGTACTTC,NA,few,TRBV20-1,TRBJ2-7
CAWSSTGGQETQYF,TGTGCCTGGAGCTCAACGGGTGGCCAAGAGACCCAGTACTTC,NA,few,TRBV30,TRBJ2-5
CASSNRDRREYEQYF,TGTGCCAGCAGTAACCGGGACAGGAGGGAGTACGAGCAGTACTTC,TRBD1,many,TRBV7-9,TRBJ2-7
CASSSPISAYNEQFF,TGTGCCAGCAGCTCACCGATTAGCGCCTACAATGAGCAGTTCTTC,NA,NA,TRBV14,TRBJ2-1
CASSQGYNTGELFF,TGTGCCAGCAGCCAGGGGTATAACACCGGGGAGCTGTTTTTT,NA,many,TRBV3-1,TRBJ2-2
CASSQESGFSSYNEQFF,TGTGCCAGCAGCCAAGAGTCCGGGTTCAGCTCCTACAATGAGCAGTTCTTC,NA,NA,TRBV4-2,TRBJ2-1
CAGSLIFGRGRKSSYNEQFF,TGTGCCGGCAGCTTAATCTTCGGGAGGGGCCGAAAAAGCTCCTACAATGAGCAGTTCTTC,TRBD2,few,TRBV7-9,TRBJ2-1
CASQRQGGYTDEQYF,TGTGCCAGCCAAAGACAGGGAGGGTATACGGACGAGCAGTACTTC,NA,NA,TRBV6-1,TRBJ2-7
CATRSVAGVDTQYF,TGTGCCACCAGGTCGGTAGCGGGAGTGGATACGCAGTATTTT,TRBD2,NA,TRBV6-1,TRBJ2-3
CASSRTVDNEQFF,TGTGCTAGCAGCCGGACAGTTGACAATGAGCAGTTCTTC,NA,NA,TRBV7-7,TRBJ2-1
CASSQGRVGEQYF,TGTGCCAGCAGCCAAGGGAGGGTAGGCGAGCAGTACTTC,NA,many,TRBV3-1,TRBJ2-7
CASSLHRVGTEAFF,TGTGCCAGCAGCCTCCACAGGGTTGGAACTGAAGCTTTCTTT,NA,few,TRBV28,TRBJ1-1
CASNVGWTGELFF,TGTGCCAGCAATGTAGGCTGGACCGGGGAGCTGTTTTTT,NA,many,TRBV6-2/TRBV6-3,TRBJ2-2